Sequencing of this T cell receptor (beta chain) was carried out in a study of human T cells and chemical hapten exposure (dated by TCRdb to about 2021). Study-level background: For sensitization, 2% DPC in acetone was applied to a roughly 2 cm by roughly 2 cm area of upper inner arm skin. Throughout the approximately 25-week study period, patients were also given weekly therapeutic DPC doses on the scalp. Patch testing was performed on the upper back with Finn chambers containing 0.01% DPC, and the patch tests were scored after 6 days according to International Contact Dermatitis Research Group standards. Alopecia areata with under or over 50% scalp involvement, alopecia totalis and alopecia universalis were represented in the patient cohort, which was mostly female. Libraries were pooled for sequencing, and variation in per-sample TCR yields was attributed mainly to small differences in library volumes within the pool. In alopecia patients, the study followed how the peripheral blood TCR repertoire changed in vivo over primary and secondary sensitization to diphenylcyclopropenone (DPC), a hapten. Blood samples were taken from patients before sensitization (week 0) and at 2, 6 and about 24 weeks after DPC sensitization. Twenty-nine alopecia patients gave blood for TCR sequencing at one to four time points (pre-sensitization, 2, 6 and 24 weeks). Overall study outcomes, separate from this receptor: Expanded TCRs formed significantly more large CDR3 similarity clusters than pre-sensitization or healthy control sets, consistent with antigen-driven responses. No change with DPC sensitization was found in the number of TCRs above 1 in 1000 frequency, and no evidence of global repertoire structure alterations was found. After repeated subsampling, changes were observed in the strength of the expansion versus patch-test correlation and in the threshold at which the correlation became significant. The number of PT1 expanded TCRs positively correlated with patch test score, significant at thresholds 8, 16 and 32 but not 4. Alopecia, a presumed autoimmune disease, was present in all patients, so the immune response of the patients might differ from that of healthy individuals.

The germline V gene sets CDR1 to MDHEN and CDR2 to SYDVKM. The CDR3 sequence holds 11 residues, the cysteine and phenylalanine included. The read is trimmed to its CDR3 DNA, 33 bases read in frame from base 1. V gives up 10 bases and J gives up 4 bases, and the segment between their germline ends measures 11 bases. The library was built by means of RACE. Sequencing took place on a NextSeq 500. Library preparation attached unique molecular identifiers to individual cDNA molecules for quantitative, reproducible TCR counting. From each blood RNA sample, both TCR alpha and TCR beta chains were sequenced. From the authors' description of their analysis: The median number of TCRs per sample was some 100,000, ranging from roughly 20,000 to 700,000. V, J and CDR3 annotation of the TCR reads was carried out using the Decombinator software suite. Every sample was subsampled to the same number of TCRs (28,000) for the PS versus PT1 abundance plots. Expanded TCRs were defined as absent before sensitization and observed at least eight times at the 2-week time point. TCRdb trimmed public reads at Q25 via fastp, called clones via MiXCR and kept in-frame beta chains. Rows with a matching CDR3 protein are joined into one entry that keeps the most common DNA and genes. Here the V and J calls rest on TCRdb's processing, not on the authors' analysis. The sample records more than 100,000 distinct CDR3 sequences, 11% of which are singletons. Jointly, the top ten make up approximately 2.5% of the sample.

The table lists this clonotype with a few counts. The antigen it recognizes is unknown. No base-level quality is on record; no much larger clone is a single base apart. This specimen's time point label, per the study, means: patch test 3, about 24 weeks after DPC sensitization. The meaning of the sample's treatment or condition label: therapeutic diphenylcyclopropenone sensitization with weekly scalp DPC. At each patch-test visit, blood was drawn before the patch test was applied. Patients were eligible if aged 18 to 70, diagnosed with alopecia and judged suitable for DPC therapy, and pregnant patients were excluded. Total RNA was isolated from unfractionated whole blood collected in Tempus Blood RNA tubes.

This sequence was found in a woman in her 50s with alopecia areata. Some clones in this sample may be carry-over from other donors' samples. This chain joins TRBV28 to TRBJ2-7, with the D call tentatively TRBD1 or TRBD2, each fitting 5 bases. The sample was whole blood, taken in connection with sensitization to the hapten diphenylcyclopropenone (DPC). This receptor has the CDR3 CAIGTGYEQYF. Read as DNA, the sequence is TGTGCCATCGGGACCGGGTACGAGCAGTACTTC.